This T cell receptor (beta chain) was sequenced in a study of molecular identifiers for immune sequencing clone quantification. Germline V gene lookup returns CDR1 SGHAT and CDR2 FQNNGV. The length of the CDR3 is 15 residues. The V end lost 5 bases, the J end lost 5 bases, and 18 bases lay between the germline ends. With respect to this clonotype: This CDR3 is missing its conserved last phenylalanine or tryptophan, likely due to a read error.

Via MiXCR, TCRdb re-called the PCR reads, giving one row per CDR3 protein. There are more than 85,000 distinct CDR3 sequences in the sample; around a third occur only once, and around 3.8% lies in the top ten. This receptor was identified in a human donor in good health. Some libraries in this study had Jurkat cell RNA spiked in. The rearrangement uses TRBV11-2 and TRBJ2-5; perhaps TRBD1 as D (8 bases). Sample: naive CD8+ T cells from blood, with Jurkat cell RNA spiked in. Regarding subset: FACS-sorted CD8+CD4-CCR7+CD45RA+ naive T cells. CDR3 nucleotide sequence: TGTGCCAGCAGCCCCACAGGGGGGGCTTCGGAGACCCAGTACATC. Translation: CASSPTGGASETQYI.